This passage covers 10 T cell receptor beta chains from one sample sequenced in a study of cytomegalovirus exposure and HLA in healthy donors. The PCR was carried out with 60 Vbeta primers and 13 Jbeta primers. The repertoire was sequenced with immunoSEQ multiplex PCR; TCRdb's copy has only in-frame clones and lacks some. Of around 100,000 clones listed, roughly 78% were seen once; the top ten hold about 4.4%. Sample: PBMCs. The receptors were gathered from a male donor in good health and CMV-seropositive.

The gene calls are TRBV5-6 and TRBJ1-2; no definite D call. Germline CDR1 SGHDT, CDR2 YYEEEE. V lost 2 bases and J 4 bases, leaving 9 bases between the germline ends. The CDR3 runs to 13 residues. The CDR3 DNA sequence: TGTGCCAGCAGCTTTTATGGCGGCTATGGCTACACCTTC. Translating gives CASSFYGGYGYTF.

This rearrangement joins TRBV11-1 to TRBJ1-1; no definite D call. Looked up from germline, CDR1 is SGHAT and CDR2 is FQDESV (reference sequence). Trimming removed 5 bases from V and 8 bases from J, with 18 bases in between. This CDR3 has 14 amino acids. CDR3 in amino acids: CASSQGRGFGEAFF. CDR3 nucleotide sequence: TGTGCCAGCAGCCAAGGCCGGGGATTCGGGGAAGCTTTCTTT.

The chain has TRBV5-5 and TRBJ2-7; D remains unclear. The germline V gene has CDR1 SGHKS and CDR2 YYEKEE (reference sequence). V lost 4 bases and J 0 bases, leaving 17 bases between the germline ends. The CDR3 is 16 residues long. CDR3 protein: CASSHRSGQDSYEQYF. The CDR3 coding sequence is TGTGCCAGCAGCCACCGAAGTGGCCAGGACTCCTACGAGCAGTACTTC. The variable domain in full, completed from reference TRBV5-5 and TRBJ2-7, reads DAGVTQSPTHLIKTRGQQVTLRCSPISGHKSVSWYQQVLGQGPQFIFQYYEKEERGRGNFPDRFSARQFPNYSSELNVNALLLGDSALYLCASSHRSGQDSYEQYFGPGTRLTVT.

The V gene is TRBV5-8, the J gene TRBJ2-2; the D gene is possibly TRBD2 (5 bases). V was clipped by 3 bases and J by 1 base, with 22 bases between them. Germline V gene sequence: CDR1 SGHTS, CDR2 YDEGEE. CDR3 size: 19 residues. The CDR3 DNA reads as TGTGCCAGCAGCTCCCGACTAACACGCCTAACTATGAACACCGGGGAGCTGTTTTTT. This codes for CASSSRLTRLTMNTGELFF.

This sequence joins TRBV28 and TRBJ1-4; perhaps TRBD1 as D (6 bases). V was trimmed by 3 bases and J by 1 base, leaving 12 bases between them. The CDR3 loop spans 16 amino acids. Germline CDR1 MDHEN, CDR2 SYDVKM. CDR3 amino acids: CASSFVGALTNEKLFF. In nucleotides, the CDR3 is TGTGCCAGCAGTTTCGTGGGGGCGCTAACTAATGAAAAACTGTTTTTT.

Only a few counts were recorded for this clone. V gene TRBV6-1 combines with J gene TRBJ1-1; D not resolved. Trimming shortened V by 5 bases and J by 5 bases, and 12 bases separated the two germline ends. CDR3 length: 13 residues. The V gene's germline CDR1 is MNHNS and CDR2 SASEGT. DNA for the CDR3: TGTGCCAGCAGTTCAAAAGTCGGGACTGAAGCTTTCTTT. This sequence encodes CASSSKVGTEAFF.

The chain has TRBV7-9 and TRBJ2-1; possibly TRBD2 for D (7 bases). This CDR3 contains 17 residues. V lost 5 bases and J lost 3, with 20 bases in between. Germline V gene sequence: CDR1 SEHNR, CDR2 FQNEAQ (reference sequence). CDR3 nucleotides: TGTGCCAGCAGCGACCGAGAGTCGCGGGGGCTCTACAATGAGCAGTTCTTC. Translated: CASSDRESRGLYNEQFF.

The V gene is TRBV5-1, the J gene TRBJ2-5; TRBD2 aligns across 13 bases. V dropped 4 bases and J dropped 4; count of bases not matched to a gene: 1. The CDR3 spans 14 residues. Germline V gene data show CDR1 as SGHRS and CDR2 as YFSETQ. DNA of the CDR3: TGCGCCAGCAGCGGACTAGCGGGAGCAGAGACCCAGTACTTC. It translates to CASSGLAGAETQYF.

The chain links TRBV15 to TRBJ2-3; 7 bases agree with TRBD2. V was pared by 3 bases and J by 4 bases, with 7 bases of the junction left unmatched. Germline V gene sequence: CDR1 LNHNV, CDR2 YYDKDF (reference sequence). This CDR3 is built from 15 residues. The chain's CDR3 is CATSSPSGAPDTQYF. In DNA form, the CDR3 reads TGTGCCACCAGCAGCCCTAGCGGAGCCCCAGATACGCAGTATTTT.

The rearrangement joins TRBV19 to TRBJ1-2; D is perhaps TRBD1 (6 bases). The CDR3 is 13 amino acids. V was cut by 3 bases and J by 3 bases, with 8 bases left in between. The germline gives CDR1 LNHDA, CDR2 SQIVND (reference sequence). DNA for the CDR3: TGTGCCAGTAGTATGGCAGGGGACTATGGCTACACCTTC. Translation gives CASSMAGDYGYTF.